This is a list of T cell receptor beta chains from one sample in a study of metastatic and nonmetastatic thyroid tumors. TCRdb called clones again from the PCR reads with MiXCR. The table includes 35,000 to 45,000 clones, around 21% detected once. The sequenced sample consisted of blood. All receptors derive from a female donor with papillary thyroid cancer or a benign thyroid nodule (not recorded which). Some clones in this sample may be carry-over from other donors' samples. Each CDR3 is given with its conserved first and last residue. D genes are given only for firm matches. Clone size is stated in some rows and not others, as once, few, many or a class when expanded.

d_call,v_call,clone_size,j_call,cdr3_nt,cdr3_aa
TRBD2,TRBV28,few,TRBJ2-3,TGTGCCAGCATTTTCGCAGCGGGAGGGTTTACAGATACGCAGTATTTT,CASIFAAGGFTDTQYF
.,TRBV6-1,few,TRBJ1-3,TGTGCCAGCATCACTACAGCCCATGCTGGAAACACCATATATTTT,CASITTAHAGNTIYF
.,TRBV11-2,.,TRBJ1-1,TGTGCCAGCAGCTTAGGCCGGGACGGACGAACTAGGTATGAAGCTTTCTTT,CASSLGRDGRTRYEAFF
.,TRBV5-1,many,TRBJ1-2,TGCGCCAGCAGCTTGTTTATGGGAGACGGCTACACCTTC,CASSLFMGDGYTF
.,TRBV2,many,TRBJ1-2,TGTGCCAGCAGTGAAAATAACTATGGCTACACCTTC,CASSENNYGYTF
.,TRBV28,few,TRBJ2-2,TGTGCCAGCGGCAGGAACACCGGGGAGCTGTTTTTT,CASGRNTGELFF
TRBD2,TRBV20-1,.,TRBJ2-7,TGCAGTGCCTCTCGGACTAGCGGGTCCTACGAGCAGTACTTC,CSASRTSGSYEQYF
TRBD2,TRBV7-9,many,TRBJ2-1,TGTGCCAGCAGGCTAGCGGACCAGGAGCAGTTCTTC,CASRLADQEQFF
TRBD1,TRBV24-1,many,TRBJ2-3,TGTGCCACCAGTGATTTTCAGGGGGTGAATACGCAGTATTTT,CATSDFQGVNTQYF
.,TRBV11-3,.,TRBJ2-2,TGTGCCAGCAGCGAACCTCGGACAGCCCGTGACGGGGAGCTGTTTTTT,CASSEPRTARDGELFF
.,TRBV20-1,few,TRBJ2-1,TGCAGTGCTGGAATTTCAGGGGGGCTCGTTTACAATGAGCAGTTCTTC,CSAGISGGLVYNEQFF
.,TRBV6-1,.,TRBJ2-7,TGTGCCAGCAGTGAAGGCTATTCCTACGAGCAGTACTTC,CASSEGYSYEQYF
.,TRBV2,many,TRBJ2-3,TGTGCCAGCTCCCGGGACCCCTCTCGAGATACGCAGTATTTT,CASSRDPSRDTQYF
TRBD2,TRBV4-2,.,TRBJ2-1,TGTGCCAGCAGCTACCTAGCGGGAGGGAATGAGCAGTTCTTC,CASSYLAGGNEQFF
.,TRBV7-3,many,TRBJ2-2,TGTGCCAGCAGCTTAGGGCAGGGCCACACCGGGGAGCTGTTTTTT,CASSLGQGHTGELFF
TRBD2,TRBV12-3/TRBV12-4,.,TRBJ2-1,TGTGCCAGCAGGGATACGGGACTAGCGGGATTTGAGCAGTTCTTC,CASRDTGLAGFEQFF
TRBD1,TRBV6-1,few,TRBJ1-6,TGTGCCAGCAGCTCAGAAGGAGACAGGGGTTCACCCCTCCACTTT,CASSSEGDRGSPLHF
TRBD2,TRBV11-2,few,TRBJ2-1,TGTGCCAGCAGCCAGGGACTAGCGGGAGTCGATGAGCAGTTCTTC,CASSQGLAGVDEQFF
TRBD1,TRBV6-1,few,TRBJ1-2,TGTGCCACCTCCGGACAGGGTACTGGCTACACCTTC,CATSGQGTGYTF
.,TRBV9,.,TRBJ1-2,TGTGCCAGCAGCGTAGGTCAGCGCTATTGCTACACCTTC,CASSVGQRYCYTF
.,TRBV6-1,few,TRBJ2-7,TGTGCCAGCAGTGAATGTGGGTCCTACGAGCAGTACTTC,CASSECGSYEQYF
.,TRBV25-1,.,TRBJ2-7,TGTGCCAGCAGTGAACAGGGAGAGGGATACGAGCAGTACTTC,CASSEQGEGYEQYF
TRBD1,TRBV6-2/TRBV6-3,.,TRBJ1-2,TGTGCCAGCAGCTCAGGGGGATTGAGGAGCTATGGCTACACCTTC,CASSSGGLRSYGYTF
.,TRBV30,.,TRBJ1-3,TGTGCCTGGAGTGGCGGGGTTGTGGATGGAAACACCATATATTTT,CAWSGGVVDGNTIYF
.,TRBV11-1,few,TRBJ2-3,TGTGCCAGCAGCCTTGGGGGACCGGGATCCACAGATACGCAGTATTTT,CASSLGGPGSTDTQYF
.,TRBV5-1,.,TRBJ2-3,TGCGCCAGCAGCTTGAGTGGACAGAACACAGATACGCAGTATTTT,CASSLSGQNTDTQYF
.,TRBV30,.,TRBJ1-1,TGTGCTGTACAGGGCCGGGACACTGAAGCTTTCTTT,CAVQGRDTEAFF
TRBD1,TRBV6-1,.,TRBJ2-3,TGTGGCTCTGCACCGACAGGGGGATCAGATACGCAGTATTTT,CGSAPTGGSDTQYF
TRBD1,TRBV6-2/TRBV6-3,few,TRBJ2-7,TGTGCCAGCAGTTCCCCGACAGGGGGGAGCTACGAGCAGTACTTC,CASSSPTGGSYEQYF
.,TRBV19,.,TRBJ1-5,TGTGCTAGTAGTGCACAGGGAGCTAGGAGCAATCAGCCCCAGCATTTT,CASSAQGARSNQPQHF
TRBD2,TRBV7-6,.,TRBJ2-1,TGTGCTAGCATCCTCAGTGCTAGCGGGTCCTACAATGAGCAGTTCTTC,CASILSASGSYNEQFF
.,TRBV15,many,TRBJ2-1,TGTGCCACCAGCAGAGATTGGGCCCTCCGGGTAGCGGAATCAAACAATGAGCAGTTCTTC,CATSRDWALRVAESNNEQFF
.,TRBV19,few,TRBJ2-7,TGTGCCAGTAGTCCAAGGACCGGGGTCTACGAGCAGTACTTC,CASSPRTGVYEQYF
TRBD1,TRBV6-1,few,TRBJ1-4,TGTGCCAGCAGTAAAAGCCGGGGACAGGGGTATGAAAAACTGTTTTTT,CASSKSRGQGYEKLFF
.,TRBV5-1,many,TRBJ1-2,TGCGCCAGCAGCGCCGATAACTATGGCTACACCTTC,CASSADNYGYTF
TRBD2,TRBV15,many,TRBJ2-7,TGTGCCACCAGCACATCGGGACTACTCGAGCAGTACTTC,CATSTSGLLEQYF
.,TRBV10-3,few,TRBJ2-7,TGTGCCATCAGTCGTACTAGCTGGAGTGGGAACGAGCAGTACTTC,CAISRTSWSGNEQYF
.,TRBV24-1,.,TRBJ2-7,TGTGCCACCAGTGACACCGTCTTCTCCTACGAGCAGTACTTC,CATSDTVFSYEQYF
.,TRBV12-3/TRBV12-4,.,TRBJ2-1,TGTGCCAGCAGACCTCTAGCCGAGACGGCCTACAATGAGCAGCTCTTC,CASRPLAETAYNEQLF
TRBD1,TRBV19,few,TRBJ1-2,TGTGCCAGTAGTATAATTGGGACAGGTGGTGTTGGCTACACCTTC,CASSIIGTGGVGYTF
.,TRBV11-2,many,TRBJ2-1,TGTGCCAGCAGGCGACAGGGGAGGGATCAGTTCTTC,CASRRQGRDQFF
TRBD2,TRBV20-1,many,TRBJ2-3,TGCAGTGCTCTCACAGCGGGAGGCGGTACAGATACGCAGTATTTT,CSALTAGGGTDTQYF
.,TRBV7-8,many,TRBJ1-2,TGTGCCAGCAGCTTAGCCAGACACATTAACTATGGCTACACCTTC,CASSLARHINYGYTF
.,TRBV19,.,TRBJ2-3,TGTGCCAGTAGTATTGTCCCTGGAGGGGTAGATACGCAGTATTTT,CASSIVPGGVDTQYF
TRBD2,TRBV9,.,TRBJ2-2,TGTGCCAGCAGTTTTAGCGGGAGGGCGGTCGGGGAGCTGTTTTTT,CASSFSGRAVGELFF
TRBD2,TRBV6-4,few,TRBJ2-1,TGTGCCAGCAGTCCACTAGCGGGAGAAAACGTTGAGCAGTTCTTC,CASSPLAGENVEQFF
TRBD1,TRBV6-1,.,TRBJ1-6,TGTGCCAGCAGTTTCCAGGGGGCGGATTCACCCCTCCACTTT,CASSFQGADSPLHF
TRBD2,TRBV19,few,TRBJ2-3,TGTGCCAGTAGTATAGCGGGAGGCCTGGCTGATACGCAGTATTTT,CASSIAGGLADTQYF
TRBD2,TRBV27,.,TRBJ2-1,TGTGCCAGCAGTCCTAGACTAGCGGTAGCCTCTGAGCAGTTCTTC,CASSPRLAVASEQFF
.,TRBV29-1,many,TRBJ2-1,TGCAGCGTTGAAGATTTCGCAGGGCCGCAGTTCTTC,CSVEDFAGPQFF